This is a list of T cell receptor beta chains from one sample in a study of OX40 agonist ivuxolimab in advanced cancers. Only in-frame clones appear in the TCRdb table, and some are missing; sequencing was by immunoSEQ multiplex PCR. The sample gives 70,000 or so clones, 84% of which show up once; roughly 0.8% is in the top ten. The specimen comprised CD4+ or CD8+ T cells sorted from blood, sampled in a trial of the OX40 agonist ivuxolimab. The origin of the receptors is an adult with an advanced solid tumor such as melanoma, head and neck, liver or kidney cancer. CDR3s include the opening cysteine and the closing phenylalanine or tryptophan.

j_call: TRBJ1-5; v_call: TRBV6-4; cdr3_aa: CASSDSVRSSISNQPQHF
j_call: TRBJ1-1; v_call: TRBV5-8; cdr3_aa: CASSLGDREGTEAFF
j_call: TRBJ1-6; v_call: TRBV9; cdr3_aa: CASSVDAGTPNSPLHF
j_call: TRBJ2-3; v_call: TRBV18; cdr3_aa: CASSPPKLRYVDRETDTQYF
j_call: TRBJ2-5; v_call: TRBV9; cdr3_aa: CASSGTPWGGQETQYF
j_call: TRBJ2-2; v_call: TRBV5-1; cdr3_aa: CASSGGTGNTGELFF
j_call: TRBJ1-6; v_call: TRBV7-3; cdr3_aa: CASSLGQVYNSPLHF
j_call: TRBJ2-7; v_call: TRBV7-6; cdr3_aa: CASSLVGRTYEQYF
j_call: TRBJ2-2; v_call: TRBV19; cdr3_aa: CASRTSDRHTGELFF
j_call: TRBJ1-1; v_call: TRBV11-1; cdr3_aa: CASSPWTENTEAFF
j_call: TRBJ2-2; v_call: TRBV7-9; cdr3_aa: CAASFGANTGELFF
j_call: TRBJ2-1; v_call: TRBV5-1; cdr3_aa: CASNMDHHLIGEQFF
j_call: TRBJ2-4; v_call: TRBV27; cdr3_aa: CASSPSLRARIQYF
j_call: TRBJ1-1; v_call: TRBV19; cdr3_aa: CASSSQGHRDMNTEAFF
j_call: TRBJ2-5; v_call: TRBV6-6; cdr3_aa: CASSPRGQETQYF
j_call: TRBJ2-7; v_call: TRBV19; cdr3_aa: CATGQGGPYLAYEQYF
j_call: TRBJ2-3; v_call: TRBV29-1; cdr3_aa: CSVAPRSIHLIDTQYF
j_call: TRBJ2-7; v_call: TRBV5-1; cdr3_aa: CASSLVTSYEQYF
j_call: TRBJ1-2; v_call: TRBV7-8; cdr3_aa: CASSLTGEGGYTF
j_call: TRBJ1-1; v_call: TRBV15; cdr3_aa: CATSRDQGASRTEAFF
j_call: TRBJ2-7; v_call: TRBV11-2; cdr3_aa: CASSSAVAGLSGEQYF
j_call: TRBJ2-5; v_call: TRBV4-2; cdr3_aa: CASSQDSGYETQYF
j_call: TRBJ2-3; v_call: TRBV6-5; cdr3_aa: CASSSTAGRGDTQYF
j_call: TRBJ1-5; v_call: TRBV19; cdr3_aa: CASKPSGDLVNQPQHF
j_call: TRBJ2-1; v_call: TRBV9; cdr3_aa: CASSAAGGPNEQFF
j_call: TRBJ2-2; v_call: TRBV7-3; cdr3_aa: CASSSQGVGTGELFF
j_call: TRBJ1-3; v_call: TRBV28; cdr3_aa: CASTPGQNTIYF
j_call: TRBJ1-3; v_call: TRBV6-1; cdr3_aa: CASSQSGGNTIYF
j_call: TRBJ2-5; v_call: TRBV7-2; cdr3_aa: CASSIYRGVGETQYF
j_call: TRBJ1-1; v_call: TRBV5-4; cdr3_aa: CASSKGWGTEAFF
j_call: TRBJ1-1; v_call: TRBV5-1; cdr3_aa: CASSPTGKNTEAFF
j_call: TRBJ1-2; v_call: TRBV6-5; cdr3_aa: CASSKGRDTTYYTF
j_call: TRBJ2-7; v_call: TRBV19; cdr3_aa: CASSYGDRADYEQYF
j_call: TRBJ1-4; v_call: TRBV28; cdr3_aa: CASNHAGTGGEKLFF
j_call: TRBJ2-1; v_call: TRBV7-3; cdr3_aa: CASSLSRTSGGSEQFF
j_call: TRBJ1-5; v_call: TRBV7-2; cdr3_aa: CASSALTGTSNQPQHF
j_call: TRBJ2-5; v_call: TRBV9; cdr3_aa: CASSVLAGETQYF
j_call: TRBJ2-7; v_call: TRBV5-6; cdr3_aa: CASSFMTGEAYEQYF
j_call: TRBJ2-7; v_call: TRBV5-6; cdr3_aa: CASSTRDPGYEQYF
j_call: TRBJ2-3; v_call: TRBV7-6; cdr3_aa: CASSLVGDTQYF
j_call: TRBJ1-5; v_call: TRBV10-3; cdr3_aa: CAISDRGRGGQPQHF
j_call: TRBJ2-7; v_call: TRBV30; cdr3_aa: CAWTPFRRYEQYF